Below, 21 T cell receptor beta chains from the same sample are listed, as sequenced in a study of blood T cell repertoires in COVID-19. Method: immunoSEQ multiplex PCR; TCRdb's copy keeps in-frame clones and lacks some. The data contain about 140,000 clones, 75% to 85% of them singletons. Specimen: peripheral blood. These TCRs come from a woman older than 75 with active or convalescent COVID-19.

The rearrangement uses TRBV6-5 and TRBJ2-3; 13 bases line up with TRBD2. The CDR3 is 16 amino acids. CDR1 is MNHEY and CDR2 is SVGAGI in the germline V gene. V lost 2 bases and J lost 10; bases outside the gene matches: 9. In nucleotides, the CDR3 is TGTGCCAGCAGTTACCGACTAGCGGGGGGCCCGGCGGCGCAGTATTTT. Translated, it gives CASSYRLAGGPAAQYF.

This clone was observed once. The chain employs TRBV7-2 and TRBJ1-2; no reliable D call. This CDR3 has 14 amino acids. Germline V lookup: CDR1 SGHTA, CDR2 FQGNSA. Deletions cut 0 bases from V and 4 bases from J, with 9 bases between. The CDR3 coding sequence is TGTGCCAGCAGCTTAGCTGTAGGACTCTATGGCTACACCTTC. Translated: CASSLAVGLYGYTF.

The V gene is TRBV2, the J gene TRBJ1-1; weak D call: TRBD1 (5 bases). Germline CDR1 and CDR2: SNHLY and FYNNEI. Between the trimmed V and J ends, which lost 8 bases and 4 bases, there was a span of 11 bases. The CDR3 contains 12 residues. The CDR3 nucleotides are TGTGCCAGCCGGGGGGGGTTCACTGAAGCTTTCTTT. This translates into CASRGGFTEAFF.

The chain couples TRBV19 to TRBJ1-5, with 8 bases aligning to TRBD1. The CDR3 has 16 amino acids. Unmatched junction bases numbered 8, after V lost 5 bases and J lost 2 bases. Germline values: CDR1 LNHDA, CDR2 SQIVND (reference sequence). The CDR3 coding sequence is TGTGCCAGTAGTCCCAGGACAGGGAGTGGCAATCAGCCCCAGCATTTT. As protein: CASSPRTGSGNQPQHF.

This chain joins TRBV19 and TRBJ2-7; D gene ambiguous. The length of the CDR3 is 15 residues. The germline gives CDR1 LNHDA, CDR2 SQIVND (reference sequence). V gave up 8 bases and J gave up 2 bases, with 19 bases separating them. CDR3 in amino acids: CASSRDTTETYEQYF. The CDR3 DNA reads TGTGCCAGTTCCAGAGACACAACTGAGACCTACGAGCAGTACTTC.

This clone was seen a single time. This chain uses TRBV19 with TRBJ2-2; D possibly corresponds to TRBD2 (6 bases). V shed 7 bases and J shed 0 bases, with 12 bases lying between them. Germline assignment: CDR1 LNHDA and CDR2 SQIVND (reference sequence). The length of the CDR3 is 15 residues. CDR3 sequence: CASKERATNTGELFF. CDR3 coding DNA: TGTGCCAGTAAGGAGCGGGCCACGAACACCGGGGAGCTGTTTTTT. The whole variable domain, remainder taken from reference TRBV19 and TRBJ2-2, is DGGITQSPKYLFRKEGQNVTLSCEQNLNHDAMYWYRQDPGQGLRLIYYSQIVNDFQKGDIAEGYSVSREKKESFPLTVTSAQKNPTAFYLCASKERATNTGELFFGEGSRLTVL.

V and J are TRBV4-1 and TRBJ1-5; TRBD1 matches at 9 bases. J gave up 2 bases and V 1 base, and 6 bases lay outside the gene matches. The CDR3 sequence is 17 residues long. Per the germline V gene, CDR1 is MGHRA and CDR2 is YSYEKL. The CDR3 spells CASSQGGTGSRNQPQHF. The DNA of the CDR3 is TGCGCCAGCAGCCAAGGTGGGACAGGGAGTCGCAATCAGCCCCAGCATTTT.

This clone has ten or more counts. V usage is TRBV2 and J usage is TRBJ2-2, with 7 nucleotides matching TRBD1. In germline, CDR1 is SNHLY, CDR2 FYNNEI. V lost 4 bases and J lost 5; bases outside the gene matches: 4. The CDR3 contains 14 residues. Here the CDR3 reads CASSVVRGTGELFF. CDR3 nucleotide sequence: TGTGCCAGCAGTGTTGTCAGGGGGACCGGGGAGCTGTTTTTT.

A few counts support this clone. The rearrangement uses TRBV25-1 and TRBJ1-5; 7 bases are shared with TRBD1. After removal of 4 bases from V and 9 bases from J, the junction contained 12 bases not matched to a gene. The germline gives CDR1 MGHDK, CDR2 SYGVNS. The CDR3 contains 15 residues. DNA for the CDR3: TGTGCCAGCAGTGCATCCGGGACAGCGATGATGCCCCAGCATTTT. It translates to CASSASGTAMMPQHF.

The CDR3 spells CASRPPGGAGTEAFF. In DNA, the CDR3 is TGTGCCAGTAGGCCCCCGGGGGGCGCGGGGACTGAAGCTTTCTTT. V is TRBV19 and J is TRBJ1-1, with D tentatively TRBD1 (6 bases). Between the trimmed V and J ends, which lost 6 bases and 5 bases, there was a span of 19 bases. This CDR3 comprises 15 residues. Germline V gene data show CDR1 as LNHDA and CDR2 as SQIVND (reference sequence). The entire variable domain, with the rest obtained from reference TRBV19 and TRBJ1-1, is as follows: DGGITQSPKYLFRKEGQNVTLSCEQNLNHDAMYWYRQDPGQGLRLIYYSQIVNDFQKGDIAEGYSVSREKKESFPLTVTSAQKNPTAFYLCASRPPGGAGTEAFFGQGTRLTVV.

CDR3 nucleotides: TGTGCCTGTGACAGTAACACTGAAGCTTTCTTT. Translation gives CACDSNTEAFF. The chain couples TRBV30 to TRBJ1-1, with a tentative D call TRBD1 (5 bases). The CDR3 consists of 11 residues. V was pared by 6 bases and J by 2 bases, with 7 bases between. Per germline, CDR1 GTSNPN and CDR2 SVGIG (reference sequence).

The chain links TRBV19 to TRBJ1-6, with TRBD1 matching over 10 bases. Germline V gives CDR1 LNHDA, CDR2 SQIVND (reference sequence). The CDR3 has 15 residues. V lost 4 bases and J lost 6; bases outside the gene matches: 3. The CDR3 DNA reads as TGTGCCAGTAGTAGACAGGGGGCAATTAATTCACCCCTCCACTTT. Protein product: CASSRQGAINSPLHF.

The V and J genes are TRBV5-1 and TRBJ1-3; maybe TRBD1 (5 bases). Trimming removed 0 bases at V and 0 bases at J, with 13 bases between. Germline V gene sequence: CDR1 SGHRS, CDR2 YFSETQ. The CDR3 runs to 17 residues. The CDR3 loop reads CASSLGFGGLSGNTIYF. In DNA form, the CDR3 reads TGCGCCAGCAGCTTGGGGTTCGGGGGTCTCTCTGGAAACACCATATATTTT.

The chain carries TRBV4-3 and TRBJ2-3; 11 bases match TRBD2. CDR1 LGHNA and CDR2 YSLEER come from the germline V gene. J was trimmed by 3 bases and V by 2 bases; bases with no gene match: 4. This CDR3 comprises 16 residues. CDR3: CASSQLAGGPTDTQYF. For the CDR3, the DNA is TGCGCCAGCAGCCAACTAGCGGGGGGACCGACAGATACGCAGTATTTT.

This chain connects TRBV18 to TRBJ2-5; 8 nucleotides match TRBD1. The CDR3 extends over 15 amino acids. The germline V gene has CDR1 KGHSH and CDR2 LQKENI. V was pared by 2 bases and J by 3 bases, with 5 bases of the junction left unmatched. The CDR3 DNA sequence: TGTGCCAGCTCACCAAACAGGGGGAGTAAAGAGACCCAGTACTTC. Protein sequence: CASSPNRGSKETQYF.

This clone was found a few times. This chain links TRBV7-2 with TRBJ1-1, with unresolved D. This CDR3 contains 11 residues. V was pared by 2 bases and J by 8 bases, with 6 bases between. Germline CDR1 reads SGHTA; CDR2 reads FQGNSA. The CDR3 DNA is TGTGCCAGCAGCTTACTGAGAGAAGCTTTCTTT. Its translation is CASSLLREAFF.

This clone was seen only a few times. The junction shows a germline mismatch at one end, possibly a read error. The chain couples TRBV5-8 to TRBJ2-2, with 13 bases aligning to TRBD2. CDR1 and CDR2 (germline): SGHTS, YDEGEE. This CDR3 is 15 amino acids long. The CDR3 loop is CASRLGLAGTGELFF. CDR3 in DNA: TGTGCCAGCAGGTTGGGACTAGCGGGGACCGGGGAGCTGTTTTTT.

In regard to this clone: One end of the junction does not line up with germline, which may come from a read error. The J gene is TRBJ2-5, the V gene TRBV6-1, with 12 bases identical to TRBD2. Germline V gene sequence: CDR1 MNHNS, CDR2 SASEGT. CDR3 length equals 16 residues. The CDR3 DNA is TGTGCCAGCAGTAAAGCCCGGACTAGCGGGGCGGAGACCCAGTACTTC. Its translation is CASSKARTSGAETQYF.

V gene TRBV5-4 combines with J gene TRBJ1-6; possible D gene TRBD1, 5 bases. In germline, CDR1 is SGHNT, CDR2 YYREEE (reference sequence). V was shortened by 2 bases and J by 9 bases, with 12 bases between the two germline ends. The CDR3 loop spans 14 amino acids. The CDR3 region has the DNA TGTGCCAGCAGCTTTTCGGGGGGAGCTTCACCCCTCCACTTT. Protein: CASSFSGGASPLHF.

The CDR3 spells CASRSGGGGEARELFF. As DNA, the CDR3 is TGTGCCAGCAGATCCGGAGGGGGCGGGGAGGCCCGGGAGCTGTTTTTT. The chain employs TRBV7-2 and TRBJ2-2; tentative D call: TRBD1 (7 bases). The CDR3 consists of 16 residues. Looked up from germline, CDR1 is SGHTA and CDR2 is FQGNSA. The germline V and J ends were trimmed by 6 bases and 9 bases, with 23 bases remaining between them.

This clone was observed at least ten times. The V call is TRBV19, the J call TRBJ1-6, with no clear D. The CDR3 contains 14 residues. V was pared by 3 bases and J by 6 bases, with 9 bases between. Germline V gives CDR1 LNHDA, CDR2 SQIVND (reference sequence). CDR3 region: CASSMVQLNSPLHF. CDR3 coding DNA: TGTGCCAGTAGTATGGTACAGCTTAATTCACCCCTCCACTTT.